The source of this T cell receptor (beta chain) is a study of T-cell reconstitution after alpha-beta-depleted transplantation in children. CDR3 size: 15 residues. The junction had 11 bases not matched to a gene; V was cut back by 6 bases and J by 8 bases. Preparing the TCRbeta library involved the use of unique molecular identifiers. Each CDR3 protein is one row after TCRdb ran MiXCR on the PCR reads. The profile shows approximately 400,000 distinct CDR3 sequences, 11% of them singletons. This clonotype has a handful of counts. The chain has TRBV12-3 or TRBV12-4 and TRBJ1-4; 8 bases line up with TRBD1. The TCR sequence derives from a human donor who donated a stem cell graft to a child with acute myeloid leukemia. Source: PBMCs from the stem cell graft donor, taken from the stem cell graft. The CDR3 protein is CASSVGGTGSEKLFF. Written as DNA, the CDR3 is TGTGCCAGCAGCGTTGGGGGGACAGGCTCGGAAAAACTGTTTTTT.